A selection of T cell receptor beta chains follows, all from one sample in a study of human T cells and chemical hapten exposure. TCRdb re-derived calls from the RACE reads in MiXCR, one entry per CDR3 protein. The sample has around 69,000 distinct CDR3 sequences, approximately 9% seen once. Source: whole blood, taken in connection with sensitization to the hapten diphenylcyclopropenone (DPC). These receptors originate from a woman between 50 and 59 years old with alopecia areata. Some clones in this sample may be carry-over from other donors' samples. Each CDR3 is given with its conserved first and last residue. A D gene is named only where the DNA matches it firmly. Some rows have no size entry. The others give once, few or many, or a class for an expanded clone.

j_gene: TRBJ1-5; abundance: many; v_gene: TRBV19; d_gene: TRBD1; CDR3aa: CASSPSRTGGFSNQPQHF; CDR3nt: TGTGCCAGTAGTCCTTCCCGGACAGGGGGATTTAGCAATCAGCCCCAGCATTTT
j_gene: TRBJ1-1; abundance: few; v_gene: TRBV4-1; d_gene: NA; CDR3aa: CASSQDLEGWTEAFF; CDR3nt: TGCGCCAGCAGCCAAGATTTAGAGGGATGGACTGAAGCTTTCTTT
j_gene: TRBJ2-7; abundance: many; v_gene: TRBV20-1; d_gene: NA; CDR3aa: CSASVGDEQYF; CDR3nt: TGCAGTGCTAGCGTAGGTGACGAGCAGTACTTC
j_gene: TRBJ1-1; abundance: few; v_gene: TRBV30; d_gene: NA; CDR3aa: CAWSVGHRNTEAFF; CDR3nt: TGTGCCTGGAGCGTGGGGCACAGGAACACTGAAGCTTTCTTT
j_gene: TRBJ1-6; abundance: many; v_gene: TRBV20-1; d_gene: NA; CDR3aa: CSARVVAGAPNSPLHF; CDR3nt: TGCAGTGCTAGAGTCGTGGCGGGAGCCCCAAATTCACCCCTCCACTTT
j_gene: TRBJ2-7; abundance: many; v_gene: TRBV28; d_gene: TRBD1; CDR3aa: CASSFPGTGSYEQYF; CDR3nt: TGTGCCAGCAGTTTTCCCGGGACAGGGTCCTACGAGCAGTACTTC
j_gene: TRBJ1-3; abundance: few; v_gene: TRBV6-5; d_gene: TRBD1; CDR3aa: CASSYGVGQGYSGNTIYF; CDR3nt: TGTGCCAGCAGTTACGGGGTCGGACAGGGCTACTCTGGAAACACCATATATTTT
j_gene: TRBJ2-3; abundance: few; v_gene: TRBV24-1; d_gene: NA; CDR3aa: CATSESTDTQYF; CDR3nt: TGTGCCACCAGTGAGTCGACAGATACGCAGTATTTT
j_gene: TRBJ2-1; abundance: few; v_gene: TRBV10-3; d_gene: NA; CDR3aa: CAISESRLASGEQFF; CDR3nt: TGTGCCATCAGTGAAAGTCGTCTAGCTTCGGGTGAGCAGTTCTTC
j_gene: TRBJ2-7; abundance: NA; v_gene: TRBV19; d_gene: TRBD1; CDR3aa: CASSIGQGAYEQYF; CDR3nt: TGTGCCAGTAGTATCGGACAGGGGGCCTACGAGCAGTACTTC
j_gene: TRBJ1-2; abundance: NA; v_gene: TRBV5-8; d_gene: NA; CDR3aa: CASSRGEGHHYGYTF; CDR3nt: TGTGCCAGCAGCCGCGGAGAAGGGCATCACTATGGCTACACCTTC
j_gene: TRBJ2-3; abundance: many; v_gene: TRBV5-5; d_gene: TRBD2; CDR3aa: CASSLFQRGSDTQYF; CDR3nt: TGTGCCAGCAGCTTGTTTCAGCGGGGGAGTGATACGCAGTATTTT
j_gene: TRBJ2-7; abundance: many; v_gene: TRBV5-1; d_gene: NA; CDR3aa: CASGVGYEQYF; CDR3nt: TGCGCCAGCGGGGTTGGCTACGAGCAGTACTTC
j_gene: TRBJ2-7; abundance: many; v_gene: TRBV9; d_gene: NA; CDR3aa: CASSGIGGIEQYF; CDR3nt: TGTGCCAGCAGCGGAATCGGGGGCATCGAGCAGTACTTC
j_gene: TRBJ2-3; abundance: NA; v_gene: TRBV5-1; d_gene: NA; CDR3aa: CASRQGGPDTQYF; CDR3nt: TGCGCCAGCAGACAGGGGGGGCCAGATACGCAGTATTTT
j_gene: TRBJ1-6; abundance: few; v_gene: TRBV4-3; d_gene: NA; CDR3aa: CASSQDSSSPLHF; CDR3nt: TGCGCCAGCAGCCAAGATTCGAGTTCACCCCTCCACTTT
j_gene: TRBJ1-1; abundance: many; v_gene: TRBV6-1; d_gene: NA; CDR3aa: CASGLSGTEAFF; CDR3nt: TGTGCCAGCGGACTGTCTGGGACTGAAGCTTTCTTT
j_gene: TRBJ2-4; abundance: NA; v_gene: TRBV29-1; d_gene: TRBD2; CDR3aa: CSVHPRGDIQYF; CDR3nt: TGCAGCGTTCACCCCCGGGGGGACATTCAGTACTTC
j_gene: TRBJ1-2; abundance: NA; v_gene: TRBV2; d_gene: NA; CDR3aa: CASSESPGPRVGGYTF; CDR3nt: TGTGCCAGCAGTGAAAGCCCCGGGCCAAGGGTGGGAGGCTACACCTTC
j_gene: TRBJ2-1; abundance: NA; v_gene: TRBV10-1; d_gene: NA; CDR3aa: CASRNDRNEQFF; CDR3nt: TGCGCCAGCAGGAACGACCGGAATGAGCAGTTCTTC
j_gene: TRBJ2-4; abundance: NA; v_gene: TRBV15; d_gene: TRBD1; CDR3aa: CATSRSQGAIIAKNIQYF; CDR3nt: TGTGCCACCAGCAGATCGCAGGGGGCCATTATCGCCAAAAACATTCAGTACTTC
j_gene: TRBJ2-3; abundance: NA; v_gene: TRBV12-3/TRBV12-4; d_gene: NA; CDR3aa: CASRSLDTQYF; CDR3nt: TGTGCCAGCAGGAGCTTGGATACGCAGTATTTT
j_gene: TRBJ2-3; abundance: NA; v_gene: TRBV28; d_gene: NA; CDR3aa: CASRLTTEDTQYF; CDR3nt: TGTGCCAGCAGGTTAACAACAGAAGATACGCAGTATTTT
j_gene: TRBJ2-1; abundance: many; v_gene: TRBV29-1; d_gene: NA; CDR3aa: CSVEGGPSFRNEQFF; CDR3nt: TGCAGCGTTGAAGGGGGTCCGTCCTTCAGGAATGAGCAGTTCTTC
j_gene: TRBJ2-7; abundance: NA; v_gene: TRBV6-6; d_gene: TRBD2; CDR3aa: CASSYPHTGGRDYEQYF; CDR3nt: TGTGCCAGCAGTTACCCCCATACGGGAGGCCGGGACTACGAGCAGTACTTC
j_gene: TRBJ2-7; abundance: NA; v_gene: TRBV6-5; d_gene: TRBD1; CDR3aa: CASSTGKGYEQYF; CDR3nt: TGTGCCAGCTCGACAGGGAAGGGCTACGAGCAGTACTTC
j_gene: TRBJ1-4; abundance: few; v_gene: TRBV5-1; d_gene: TRBD1; CDR3aa: CASSTGQGFEKLFF; CDR3nt: TGCGCCAGCAGCACCGGACAGGGTTTTGAAAAACTGTTTTTT
j_gene: TRBJ1-6; abundance: many; v_gene: TRBV12-3/TRBV12-4; d_gene: TRBD1; CDR3aa: CASSRQGPPLHF; CDR3nt: TGTGCCAGCAGCAGACAGGGCCCACCCCTCCACTTT
j_gene: TRBJ1-4; abundance: few; v_gene: TRBV7-9; d_gene: NA; CDR3aa: CASLWGAATNEKLFF; CDR3nt: TGTGCCAGCCTGTGGGGGGCCGCAACTAATGAAAAACTGTTTTTT
j_gene: TRBJ1-4; abundance: NA; v_gene: TRBV20-1; d_gene: NA; CDR3aa: CSAGTVRGEKLFF; CDR3nt: TGCAGTGCGGGGACCGTCCGAGGTGAAAAACTGTTTTTT
j_gene: TRBJ2-2; abundance: few; v_gene: TRBV20-1; d_gene: NA; CDR3aa: CSARVAQGTGELFF; CDR3nt: TGCAGTGCTAGAGTGGCCCAGGGGACCGGGGAGCTGTTTTTT
j_gene: TRBJ2-2; abundance: many; v_gene: TRBV12-3/TRBV12-4; d_gene: TRBD1; CDR3aa: CASSLRTGDTGELFF; CDR3nt: TGTGCCAGCAGTTTAAGGACAGGGGATACCGGGGAGCTGTTTTTT
j_gene: TRBJ2-7; abundance: few; v_gene: TRBV3-1; d_gene: TRBD2; CDR3aa: CASSQEPPGGTYEQYF; CDR3nt: TGTGCCAGCAGCCAAGAACCCCCGGGAGGGACGTACGAGCAGTACTTC
j_gene: TRBJ1-2; abundance: many; v_gene: TRBV21-1; d_gene: NA; CDR3aa: CASSKQWGYTF; CDR3nt: TGTGCCAGCAGCAAACAGTGGGGCTACACCTTC
j_gene: TRBJ2-3; abundance: few; v_gene: TRBV25-1; d_gene: NA; CDR3aa: CASSASADTQYF; CDR3nt: TGTGCCAGCAGTGCCTCCGCGGATACGCAGTATTTT
j_gene: TRBJ1-2; abundance: NA; v_gene: TRBV4-1; d_gene: NA; CDR3aa: CASSQGGGNYGYTF; CDR3nt: TGCGCCAGCAGCCAAGGAGGGGGGAACTATGGCTACACCTTC
j_gene: TRBJ2-5; abundance: few; v_gene: TRBV29-1; d_gene: NA; CDR3aa: CSVVSDQETQYF; CDR3nt: TGCAGCGTTGTTTCGGACCAAGAGACCCAGTACTTC